The rows below give T cell receptor beta chains drawn from one sample of a study of blood T cell repertoires in COVID-19. TCRdb keeps only in-frame clones here, not all; method: immunoSEQ multiplex PCR. The repertoire holds 200,000 to 300,000 clones, with about 89% as singletons. Sequencing used peripheral blood. The receptors originated from a woman aged 50 to 65 with acute or convalescent COVID-19. Each CDR3 is given with its conserved first and last residue. The D gene is left open where the match is weak. Clone sizes are given selectively: once, few, many, or a class where the clone is expanded.

CASHRDYNSPLHF	TGTGCCAGCCACAGGGACTATAATTCACCCCTCCACTTT	TRBJ1-6	.	TRBV19	.
CASSSPPARGNYGYTF	TGTGCCAGCAGTTCACCTCCAGCTAGGGGTAACTATGGCTACACCTTC	TRBJ1-2	.	TRBV28	.
CASRAAQTAEKLFF	TGTGCAAGTCGCGCGGCCCAAACTGCTGAAAAACTGTTTTTT	TRBJ1-4	.	TRBV12-2	.
CASSQGVGTGLYEQYF	TGCGCCAGCAGCCAAGGGGTTGGGACAGGCCTCTACGAGCAGTACTTC	TRBJ2-7	.	TRBV4-3	TRBD1
CASSGTSGHNEQFF	TGTGCCAGCTCCGGGACTAGCGGCCACAATGAGCAGTTCTTC	TRBJ2-1	few	TRBV9	TRBD2
CASSLTLRGYTF	TGTGCCAGCAGCTTGACATTACGAGGCTACACCTTC	TRBJ1-2	.	TRBV7-9	.
CASTRSTNEKLFF	TGTGCCAGCACCAGGTCAACTAATGAAAAACTGTTTTTT	TRBJ1-4	.	TRBV11-2	.
CASSFRLAEYNEQFF	TGTGCCAGCAGCTTTCGACTAGCGGAATACAATGAGCAGTTCTTC	TRBJ2-1	.	TRBV5-4	TRBD2
CASSYSKAGGIEQYF	TGTGCCAGCAGTTACTCGAAAGCAGGGGGCATCGAGCAGTACTTC	TRBJ2-7	.	TRBV6-5	TRBD1
CASSSKRGSKETQYF	TGTGCCAGCAGTTCTAAAAGGGGGAGTAAAGAGACCCAGTACTTC	TRBJ2-5	.	TRBV5-4	.
CASGNRGFQPQHF	TGTGCCAGTGGAAACAGGGGGTTTCAGCCCCAGCATTTT	TRBJ1-5	.	TRBV19	TRBD1
CASSFETSSEQFF	TGCGCCAGCAGCTTCGAGACTAGCAGTGAGCAGTTCTTC	TRBJ2-1	.	TRBV5-1	TRBD2
CASSERGLSNQPQHF	TGTGCCAGCAGCGAGCGGGGCCTCAGCAATCAGCCCCAGCATTTT	TRBJ1-5	few	TRBV2	.
CASSLLSGNNSPLHF	TGTGCCAGCAGTTTATTATCAGGGAACAATTCACCCCTCCACTTT	TRBJ1-6	.	TRBV28	.
CASSYETGDLYGYTF	TGTGCCAGCAGTTACGAGACAGGGGATCTCTATGGCTACACCTTC	TRBJ1-2	.	TRBV6-5	TRBD1
CASSSPLSGAFF	TGTGCCAGCAGTTCGCCCCTATCGGGGGCTTTCTTT	TRBJ1-1	.	TRBV28	.
CATSRDRPGDTQYF	TGTGCCACCAGCAGAGATCGCCCAGGGGATACGCAGTATTTT	TRBJ2-3	.	TRBV15	.
CASSYLGRGNTEAFF	TGTGCCAGTAGTTACTTGGGCAGGGGGAACACTGAAGCTTTCTTT	TRBJ1-1	.	TRBV19	.
CASSPLGQGAYEQYF	TGTGCCAGCAGTCCCCTGGGACAGGGGGCTTACGAGCAGTACTTC	TRBJ2-7	few	TRBV28	TRBD1
CASSFFPGAQYF	TGTGCCAGCAGTTTTTTCCCCGGGGCCCAGTACTTC	TRBJ2-5	.	TRBV28	.
CASSQVRREQFF	TGTGCCAGCAGCCAAGTCAGGCGTGAGCAGTTCTTC	TRBJ2-1	.	TRBV3-1/TRBV3-2	.